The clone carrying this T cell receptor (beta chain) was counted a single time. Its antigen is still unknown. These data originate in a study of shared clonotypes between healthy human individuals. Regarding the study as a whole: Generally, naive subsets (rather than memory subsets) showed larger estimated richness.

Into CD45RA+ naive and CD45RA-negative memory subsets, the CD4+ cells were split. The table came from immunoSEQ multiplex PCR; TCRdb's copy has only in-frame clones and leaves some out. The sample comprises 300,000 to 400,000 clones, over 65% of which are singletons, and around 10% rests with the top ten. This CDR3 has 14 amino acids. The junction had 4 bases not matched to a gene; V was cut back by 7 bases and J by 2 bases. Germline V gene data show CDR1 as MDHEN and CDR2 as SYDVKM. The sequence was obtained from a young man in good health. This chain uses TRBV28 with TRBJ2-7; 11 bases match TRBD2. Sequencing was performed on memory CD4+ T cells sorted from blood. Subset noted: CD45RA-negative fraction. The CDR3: CASIAGGLTYEQYF. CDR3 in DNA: TGTGCCAGCATAGCGGGAGGGCTCACCTACGAGCAGTACTTC.